A single sample gave rise to the 31 T cell receptor beta chains below, sequenced in a study of blood T cell repertoires in COVID-19. This table comes from immunoSEQ multiplex PCR, and its TCRdb copy is limited to in-frame clones, with some not included. The top ten hold 8% to 11% of the sample, which has over 150,000 clones, roughly 85% seen once. Sequenced sample: peripheral blood. Receptors originate from a woman at least 80 years old with active or convalescent COVID-19.

Remarks on this clone: The identical CDR3 is also encoded by other nucleotide sequences in the sample. The V and J genes are TRBV19 and TRBJ1-5, with D unresolved. Between the trimmed V and J ends, which lost 3 bases and 2 bases, there was a span of 8 bases. The CDR3 has 14 amino acids. From germline, CDR1 is LNHDA and CDR2 SQIVND (reference sequence). The CDR3 DNA is TGTGCCAGTAGTATTGGCCAGGGCAATCAGCCCCAGCATTTT. Its protein is CASSIGQGNQPQHF.

The chain uses TRBV6-1 and TRBJ1-5; D uncertain. Trimming removed 0 bases from V and 5 bases from J, with 5 bases in between. The CDR3 is 13 residues long. CDR1 and CDR2 from the germline V gene are MNHNS and SASEGT. CDR3 sequence (DNA): TGTGCCAGCAGTGAAGCGCGGGATCAGCCCCAGCATTTT. Encoded protein: CASSEARDQPQHF.

The chain is built from TRBV27 and TRBJ2-7; 7 bases line up with TRBD2. The CDR3 has 16 amino acids. Germline-derived CDR1 and CDR2 are MNHEY and SMNVEV (reference sequence). Trimming took 6 bases from V and 3 from J; bases not matched to a gene: 14. As DNA, the CDR3 is TGTGCCAGCAGCCGAAGACCCTCGGGGGGATTCTACGAGCAGTACTTC. Its translation: CASSRRPSGGFYEQYF.

V and J are TRBV11-1 and TRBJ2-1; unclear D gene. The length of the CDR3 is 16 residues. Trimming stripped 5 bases from V and 0 bases from J, with 14 bases between. The germline gives CDR1 SGHAT, CDR2 FQDESV (reference sequence). This chain's CDR3 is CASSPDWQSSYNEQFF. DNA of the CDR3: TGTGCCAGCAGCCCAGACTGGCAAAGCTCCTACAATGAGCAGTTCTTC.

This clone was seen more than once but under ten times. The rearrangement joins TRBV20-1 to TRBJ2-7; D gene uncertain. Per the germline V gene, CDR1 is DFQATT and CDR2 is SNEGSKA (reference sequence). The CDR3 totals 10 residues. V shed 6 bases and J shed 3 bases, with 6 bases lying between them. DNA of the CDR3: TGCAGTGCATGGAGCTACGAGCAGTACTTC. Protein: CSAWSYEQYF.

This clone was detected a few times. The chain combines TRBV18 with TRBJ1-1, with D possibly matching TRBD1 (6 bases). Looked up from germline, CDR1 is KGHSH and CDR2 is LQKENI. This CDR3 comprises 15 residues. Between the trimmed V and J ends, which lost 4 bases and 0 bases, there was a span of 12 bases. The CDR3 loop is CASSLLQGLNTEAFF. The DNA for the CDR3 is TGTGCCAGCTCACTCTTACAGGGACTGAACACTGAAGCTTTCTTT.

This clone was detected a few times. CDR3 nucleotides: TGTGCCAGCAGCGTAGCGGGACATTCCGAAGCTTTCTTT. Protein sequence: CASSVAGHSEAFF. The chain is built from TRBV9 and TRBJ1-1; possible D gene TRBD1, 6 bases. This CDR3 contains 13 residues. Per germline, CDR1 SGDLS and CDR2 YYNGEE. Trimming stripped 0 bases from V and 8 bases from J, with 11 bases between.

The chain joins TRBV3-1 (or the pseudogene TRBV3-2) to TRBJ2-1, with D possibly matching TRBD1 (6 bases). Trimming pared 1 base from V and 2 bases from J, leaving 9 bases between. The CDR3 is 15 amino acids. The germline CDR1 and CDR2 sequences are LGHDT and YNNKEL (reference sequence). CDR3 residues: CASSQGTATYNEQFF. In DNA form, the CDR3 reads TGTGCCAGCAGCCAAGGGACAGCGACCTACAATGAGCAGTTCTTC.

The chain carries TRBV20-1 and TRBJ2-5; D remains unclear. This CDR3 has 11 residues. CDR1 and CDR2 from the germline V gene are DFQATT and SNEGSKA (reference sequence). Deletions cut 5 bases from V and 4 bases from J, with 8 bases between. The CDR3 protein is CSAVFLETQYF. CDR3 DNA: TGCAGTGCTGTATTCTTAGAGACCCAGTACTTC.

At least ten counts were recorded for this clone. In DNA, the CDR3 is TGTGCCACCAGTGATTTGTTCGGGGACAATGAGCAGTTCTTC. Its protein product is CATSDLFGDNEQFF. The chain is built from TRBV24-1 and TRBJ2-1, with D perhaps TRBD2 (5 bases). Germline V gene lookup returns CDR1 KGHDR and CDR2 SFDVKD. The CDR3 runs to 14 residues. Between the trimmed V and J ends, which lost 0 bases and 5 bases, there was a span of 7 bases.

The CDR3 nucleotides read TGTGCCAGCAGCTTATGGGGGACTGGGAGAAACACCATATATTTT. It codes for CASSLWGTGRNTIYF. The chain couples TRBV7-9 to TRBJ1-3; maybe TRBD1 (5 bases). There are 15 residues in the CDR3. Looked up from germline, CDR1 is SEHNR and CDR2 is FQNEAQ (reference sequence). V was clipped by 2 bases and J by 5 bases, with 13 bases between them. Full variable domain (rest looked up from reference TRBV7-9 and TRBJ1-3): DTGVSQNPRHKITKRGQNVTFRCDPISEHNRLYWYRQTLGQGPEFLTYFQNEAQLEKSRLLSDRFSAERPKGSFSTLEIQRTEQGDSAMYLCASSLWGTGRNTIYFGEGSWLTVV.

The chain carries TRBV6-6 and TRBJ1-1; no reliable D call. In germline, CDR1 is MNHNY, CDR2 SVGAGI (reference sequence). CDR3 length: 15 amino acids. The ends were cut back, 2 bases at V and 8 bases at J, with 18 bases in the middle. The CDR3 region has the DNA TGTGCCAGCAGTTACCTCAACAGCAAAGCGGGGGAAGCTTTCTTT. Its protein is CASSYLNSKAGEAFF.

Comments on this clone: The germline gene is not matched at one end of the junction; a read error may be the cause. The DNA for the CDR3 is TGTGCCAGCAGTAAAGCCAGCCAAGAGACCCAGTACTTC. Its translation: CASSKASQETQYF. J is TRBJ2-5 and V is TRBV6-1; the D is unclear. The CDR3 totals 13 residues. The germline V gene encodes CDR1 MNHNS and CDR2 SASEGT.

The gene calls are TRBV5-1 and TRBJ1-2; 9 positions agree with TRBD1. The length of the CDR3 is 16 residues. Looked up from germline, CDR1 is SGHRS and CDR2 is YFSETQ. Losses at the gene ends were 4 bases for V and 6 bases for J; bases not matched to a gene: 13. The CDR3 nucleotides read TGCGCCAGCAGCCCAGGAACCACAGGGGGCGCGGATGGCTACACCTTC. As protein: CASSPGTTGGADGYTF.

The chain has TRBV28 and TRBJ1-1; possibly TRBD1 for D (5 bases). V lost 7 bases, J lost 4 bases, and 13 bases lay in between. Germline loops: CDR1 MDHEN, CDR2 SYDVKM. This CDR3 is 13 amino acids long. The CDR3 region is CASIFVGGTEAFF. CDR3 sequence (DNA): TGTGCCAGCATCTTCGTCGGGGGCACTGAAGCTTTCTTT.

The CDR3 sequence: CASSHLMASGRFPGGAYEQYF. Here the CDR3 DNA reads TGCGCCAGCAGTCATCTTATGGCTAGCGGGAGGTTTCCTGGGGGCGCCTACGAGCAGTACTTC. The chain has TRBV23-1 and TRBJ2-7; 11 bases line up with TRBD2. TRBV23-1 has ORF status, its function being uncertain. V lost 3 bases to trimming and J lost 2 bases; unmatched junction nucleotides: 21. The CDR3 spans 21 residues.

In this sample, this clone turned up once. The V and J genes are TRBV5-1 and TRBJ1-1; no clear D. Trimming took off 0 bases at V and 5 bases at J, with 14 bases between the two ends. The CDR3 is 15 residues long. Germline CDR1 reads SGHRS; CDR2 reads YFSETQ. The CDR3 spells CASSLDSGGRTEAFF. DNA of the CDR3: TGCGCCAGCAGCTTGGATTCTGGAGGTAGGACTGAAGCTTTCTTT.

This clone was picked up a small number of times. The chain couples TRBV27 to TRBJ1-2; 10 bases line up with TRBD1. The V and J ends lost 2 bases and 6 bases, in that order; junction bases with no gene match: 6. Germline V gene data show CDR1 as MNHEY and CDR2 as SMNVEV (reference sequence). The CDR3 spans 15 residues. CDR3 sequence: CASSLRTGGRDGYTF. The CDR3 nucleotides read TGTGCCAGCAGTTTACGGACAGGGGGTAGGGATGGCTACACCTTC.

The rearrangement uses TRBV6-5 and TRBJ2-3; 10 bases are a match to TRBD1. The CDR3 length is 15 residues. Germline V lookup: CDR1 MNHEY, CDR2 SVGAGI. With V trimmed by 5 bases and J by 2 bases, 4 bases remained unmatched. The CDR3: CASSRRQGATDTQYF. The CDR3 coding sequence is TGTGCCAGCAGTCGAAGACAGGGGGCCACAGATACGCAGTATTTT.

The gene calls are TRBV7-3 and TRBJ2-3, with TRBD1 matching 7 bases. The CDR3 is 15 residues long. The germline V gene encodes CDR1 SGHTA and CDR2 FQGTGA. The V and J ends lost 3 bases and 4 bases, in that order; junction bases with no gene match: 7. CDR3 DNA: TGTGCCAGCAGCTTTGCCGGAACAGGGGCAGATACGCAGTATTTT. It specifies CASSFAGTGADTQYF.

This chain connects TRBV2 to TRBJ2-7, with 9 bases aligning to TRBD2. CDR3 size: 12 residues. Germline values: CDR1 SNHLY, CDR2 FYNNEI. With V trimmed by 10 bases and J by 4 bases, 5 bases remained unmatched. The CDR3 bases are TGTGCCACCGGGACTAGCACTTACGAGCAGTACTTC. Protein product: CATGTSTYEQYF.

The J gene is TRBJ1-6, the V gene TRBV6-5; D perhaps matches TRBD1 (6 bases). From germline, CDR1 is MNHEY and CDR2 SVGAGI. With 7 bases removed from V and 10 bases from J, the gap between germline ends came to 14 bases. CDR3 length: 13 amino acids. This chain's CDR3 is CASKQGQGSPLHF. The DNA for the CDR3 is TGTGCCAGCAAACAGGGCCAGGGGTCACCCCTCCACTTT.

This chain connects TRBV2 to TRBJ1-2; D is unresolved. The germline CDR1 and CDR2 sequences are SNHLY and FYNNEI. The ends were cut back, 4 bases at V and 4 bases at J, with 7 bases in the middle. The CDR3 has 12 amino acids. CDR3 coding DNA: TGTGCCAGCAGTGGTCAGATCTATGGCTACACCTTC. This translates into CASSGQIYGYTF.

The chain is built from TRBV4-1 and TRBJ1-5; 9 nucleotides align to TRBD1. The CDR3 sequence is 15 residues long. The V gene end was trimmed by 7 bases and the J gene end by 6 bases; junction bases not matched to a gene: 10. Germline CDR1 MGHRA, CDR2 YSYEKL. CDR3 amino acids: CASTGRQGDAQPQHF. CDR3 DNA sequence: TGCGCCAGCACCGGGAGACAGGGGGATGCTCAGCCCCAGCATTTT.

This chain uses TRBV5-1 with TRBJ2-1; TRBD2 matches at 13 bases. Germline CDR1 SGHRS, CDR2 YFSETQ. Losses at the gene ends were 4 bases for V and 0 bases for J; bases not matched to a gene: 7. This CDR3 is built from 18 residues. CDR3 sequence reads: CASSGGTSGTSSYNEQFF. As DNA, the CDR3 is TGCGCCAGCAGCGGAGGGACTAGCGGGACAAGCTCCTACAATGAGCAGTTCTTC.

This clone showed up just once. The chain employs TRBV11-2 and TRBJ2-5, with TRBD1 matching 9 bases. Looked up from germline, CDR1 is SGHAT and CDR2 is FQNNGV. This CDR3 is 15 amino acids long. V lost 3 bases and J lost 5; bases outside the gene matches: 7. The chain's CDR3 is CASSLWTGALETQYF. Here the CDR3 DNA reads TGTGCCAGCAGCTTGTGGACAGGGGCCTTGGAGACCCAGTACTTC. Together with reference TRBV11-2 and TRBJ2-5, the CDR3 gives the full variable domain: EAGVAQSPRYKIIEKRQSVAFWCNPISGHATLYWYQQILGQGPKLLIQFQNNGVVDDSQLPKDRFSAERLKGVDSTLKIQPAKLEDSAVYLCASSLWTGALETQYFGPGTRLLVL.

The chain uses TRBV5-1 and TRBJ2-1; TRBD2 aligns across 10 bases. The V gene end was trimmed by 0 bases and the J gene end by 5 bases; junction bases not matched to a gene: 8. Germline V gene lookup returns CDR1 SGHRS and CDR2 YFSETQ. The CDR3 length is 17 residues. The DNA of the CDR3 is TGCGCCAGCAGCTTGGGGCCGACTAGCGGGCCTGACAATGAGCAGTTCTTC. Translating it yields CASSLGPTSGPDNEQFF.

V is TRBV11-2 and J is TRBJ1-2; D gene ambiguous. V was trimmed by 1 base and J by 8 bases, leaving 8 bases between them. This CDR3 has 12 amino acids. Per the germline V gene, CDR1 is SGHAT and CDR2 is FQNNGV. DNA of the CDR3: TGTGCCAGCAGCTTAGTGGGCGAGGGCTACACCTTC. Translated, it gives CASSLVGEGYTF.

This clone was observed a handful of times. V gene TRBV14 combines with J gene TRBJ1-4; D uncertain. CDR1 and CDR2 (germline): SGHDN, FVKESK. This CDR3 has 13 residues. The V gene lost 0 bases and the J gene lost 10 bases, with 9 bases spanning the gap. The CDR3 sequence is CASSQDTTGKLFF. The DNA for the CDR3 is TGTGCCAGCAGCCAAGATACGACGGGAAAACTGTTTTTT.

The genes are TRBV2 and TRBJ1-1; a weak D match, TRBD1 (5 bases). V lost 3 bases, J lost 0 bases, and 11 bases lay in between. The CDR3 has 15 residues. Per the germline V gene, CDR1 is SNHLY and CDR2 is FYNNEI. The DNA of the CDR3 is TGTGCCAGCAGTGAGCAGGGAAACATGAACACTGAAGCTTTCTTT. Translated, it gives CASSEQGNMNTEAFF.

The V call is TRBV10-1, the J call TRBJ2-1, with 9 bases matching TRBD2. After removal of 3 bases from V and 4 bases from J, the junction contained 4 bases not matched to a gene. Germline V lookup: CDR1 WNHNN, CDR2 SYGVQD (reference sequence). The CDR3 is 15 residues long. CDR3 sequence (DNA): TGCGCCAGCAGTGACCCGACTAGCGGATACAATGAGCAGTTCTTC. Its protein is CASSDPTSGYNEQFF.